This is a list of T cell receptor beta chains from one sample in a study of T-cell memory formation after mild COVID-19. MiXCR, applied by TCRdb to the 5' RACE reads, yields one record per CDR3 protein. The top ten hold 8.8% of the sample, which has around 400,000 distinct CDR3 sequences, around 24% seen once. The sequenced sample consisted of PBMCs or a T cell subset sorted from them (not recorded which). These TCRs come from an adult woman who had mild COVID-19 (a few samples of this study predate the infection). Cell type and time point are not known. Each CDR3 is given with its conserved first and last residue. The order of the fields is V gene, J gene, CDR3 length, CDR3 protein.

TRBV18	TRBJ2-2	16	CASSPSTGTVTGELFF
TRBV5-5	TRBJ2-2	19	CASSLETSGRAFLTGELFF
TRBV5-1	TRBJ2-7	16	CASSLAEGTGTYEQYF
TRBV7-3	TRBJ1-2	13	CASSLSHGGGYTF
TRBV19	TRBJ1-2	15	CASTRSREANYGYTF
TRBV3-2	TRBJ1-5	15	CASSSWMPRGQPQHF
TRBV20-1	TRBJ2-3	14	CSSTRDYPRDTQYF
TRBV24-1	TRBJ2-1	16	CATSDFGLAGYNEQFF
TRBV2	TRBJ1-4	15	CASSEGGSRDEKLFF
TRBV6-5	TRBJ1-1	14	CASSLQGFSTEAFF
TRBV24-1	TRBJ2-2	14	CATSGGTHTGELFF
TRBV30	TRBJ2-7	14	CAWSVHGTSYEQYF
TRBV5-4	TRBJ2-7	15	CASSAAQGSIYEQYF
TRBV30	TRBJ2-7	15	CAWSIAAAMDYEQYF
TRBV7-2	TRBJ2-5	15	CASSLQGLAPETQYF
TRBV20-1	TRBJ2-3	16	CSARRGSGKDLDTQYF
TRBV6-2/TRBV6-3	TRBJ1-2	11	CASTLGYGYTF
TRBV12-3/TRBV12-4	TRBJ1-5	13	CASARGGNQPQHF
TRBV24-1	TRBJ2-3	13	CATSDRTGHTQYF
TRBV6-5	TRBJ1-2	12	CASRQGPNGYTF
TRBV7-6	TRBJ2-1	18	CASSLDLLAGIATDEQFF
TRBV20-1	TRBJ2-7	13	CLPSWRGSYEQYF
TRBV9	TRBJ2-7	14	CASSVAAGSYEQYF
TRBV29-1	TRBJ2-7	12	CSVDSGAYEQYF
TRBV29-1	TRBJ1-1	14	CSVAPGTTNTEAFF
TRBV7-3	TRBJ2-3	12	CASSLPPGTQYF
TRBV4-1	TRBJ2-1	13	CASSQEEAGEQFF
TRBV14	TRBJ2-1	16	CASSQVRRSSLDEQFF
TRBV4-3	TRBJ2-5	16	CASSQGLGQPQETQYF
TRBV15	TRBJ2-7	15	CATSSEDRGDYEQYF
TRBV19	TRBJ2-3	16	CASSILLAGGLDTQYF
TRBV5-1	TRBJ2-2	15	CASSPGTTLTGELFF
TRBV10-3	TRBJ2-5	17	CAIRSGTGGPYQETQYF
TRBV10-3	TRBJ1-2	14	CAISESTIGDGYTF
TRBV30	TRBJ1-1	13	CAWSTDRGRKAFF
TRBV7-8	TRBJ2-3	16	CASSLVDIPRVHTQYF
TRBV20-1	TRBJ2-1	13	CSVGLLSYNEQFF
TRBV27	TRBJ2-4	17	CASSFFGVAGSKNIQYF
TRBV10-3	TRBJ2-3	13	CAIGEGPADTQYF
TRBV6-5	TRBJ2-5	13	CASSQGVEETQYF
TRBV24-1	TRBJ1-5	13	CATSSQLNQPQHF
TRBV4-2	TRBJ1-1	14	CASSQTGSGAEAFF
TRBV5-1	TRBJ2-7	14	CASSLDSFSYEQYF
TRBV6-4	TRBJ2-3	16	CASSELAGGWTDTQYF
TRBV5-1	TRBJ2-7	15	CASSLTLDRRYEQYF
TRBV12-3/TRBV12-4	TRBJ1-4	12	CASSFIVEKLFF
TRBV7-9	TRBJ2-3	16	CASSPGQRASTDTQYF
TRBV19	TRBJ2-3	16	CASSIGAVSLTDTQYF
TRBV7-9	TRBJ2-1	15	CASSLGESAYNEQFF
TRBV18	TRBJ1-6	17	CASSPRPRGARNSPLHF
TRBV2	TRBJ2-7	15	CASSESPGSSYEQYF
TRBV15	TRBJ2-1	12	CATSTQGTQQFF
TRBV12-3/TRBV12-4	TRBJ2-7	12	CASSSLGDEQYF
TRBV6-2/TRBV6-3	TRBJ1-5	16	CASRPSGGLGNQPQHF